This TCR beta chain was documented in a study of T cell clonotyping in hematopoietic cell transplantation. Data came from immunoSEQ multiplex PCR; TCRdb stores just in-frame clones and leaves some out. The repertoire holds roughly 9,000 clones, with 65% to 90% as singletons. The CDR3 is 15 residues long. Germline V gives CDR1 SEHNR, CDR2 FQNEAQ (reference sequence). Trimming took off 5 bases at V and 6 bases at J, with 20 bases between the two ends. The rearrangement links TRBV7-9 to TRBJ2-7, with D possibly TRBD1 on 8 matching bases. This TCR was recovered from a female patient aged 25-40 years who had an allogeneic stem cell transplant, so the T cells may come from the graft donor. Some clones in this sample may be carry-over from other donors' samples. The sequencing used PBMCs, collected 180 days after allogeneic stem cell transplant. This CDR3 reads CASSPQAGQEAEQYF. CDR3 bases: TGTGCCAGCAGCCCCCAAGCGGGACAGGAAGCCGAGCAGTACTTC.